These 31 T cell receptor beta chains share one sample of origin, sequenced in a study of blood T cell repertoires in COVID-19. Profiling relied on immunoSEQ multiplex PCR, and the TCRdb table lists in-frame clones only, not all of them. Altogether approximately 300,000 clones are present, about nine tenths being singletons, with the ten largest covering 8% to 13%. The sample was PBMCs or T cells enriched from blood (not recorded which). These receptors were taken from a woman aged 18-29 years who had recovered from COVID-19.

This chain connects TRBV3-1 (or the pseudogene TRBV3-2) to TRBJ1-1; weak D call: TRBD1 (5 bases). Germline V gene lookup returns CDR1 LGHDT and CDR2 YNNKEL (reference sequence). The CDR3 is made up of 12 amino acids. The V gene lost 7 bases and the J gene lost 7 bases, with 13 bases spanning the gap. The CDR3 here is CASTPRGGEAFF. The CDR3 DNA is TGTGCCAGCACCCCGCGGGGGGGTGAAGCTTTCTTT.

This sequence joins TRBV28 and TRBJ1-2, with D tentatively TRBD1 (5 bases). The CDR3 length is 14 residues. Germline V gene lookup returns CDR1 MDHEN and CDR2 SYDVKM. Trimming removed 2 bases from V and 2 bases from J, with 9 bases in between. CDR3 coding DNA: TGTGCCAGCAGTTTACTTAGACAGAACTATGGCTACACCTTC. Protein: CASSLLRQNYGYTF.

CDR3 DNA sequence: TGCGCCAGCAGCGAGGGACTATACGCCAAGCAGTTCTTC. It encodes CASSEGLYAKQFF. This sequence joins TRBV10-1 and TRBJ2-1; 7 nucleotides agree with TRBD2. After removal of 6 bases from V and 11 bases from J, the junction contained 10 bases not matched to a gene. Germline V CDR1 and CDR2: WNHNN, SYGVQD (reference sequence). This CDR3 is built from 13 residues.

In this sample, this clone turned up once. The CDR3 region is CASSLVGDRRSSYEQYF. CDR3 bases: TGTGCCAGCAGCTTAGTGGGAGACAGGCGAAGCTCCTACGAGCAGTACTTC. V usage is TRBV7-6 and J usage is TRBJ2-7; tentatively, D is TRBD1 (6 bases). The V and J ends lost 1 base and 0 bases respectively, with 16 bases between them. Germline V gene lookup returns CDR1 SGHVS and CDR2 FNYEAQ. The CDR3 extends over 17 amino acids.

The rearrangement uses TRBV12-5 and TRBJ2-2, with no clear D. This CDR3 contains 15 residues. Germline V gene sequence: CDR1 LGHNT, CDR2 FRNRAP. V was pared by 1 base and J by 2 bases, with 8 bases between. CDR3 DNA sequence: TGTGCTAGTGGTTTGGGCCACAGTAACACCGGGGAGCTGTTTTTT. This gives the protein CASGLGHSNTGELFF.

The CDR3 region is CASSWDSLNTEAFF. As DNA, the CDR3 is TGCGCCAGCAGCTGGGACAGTTTGAACACTGAAGCTTTCTTT. J is TRBJ1-1 and V is TRBV5-1; 7 nucleotides match TRBD1. Looked up from germline, CDR1 is SGHRS and CDR2 is YFSETQ. The CDR3 loop spans 14 amino acids. The trim removed 3 bases at V and 0 bases at J, leaving 2 bases unmatched. The complete variable domain, with remaining parts taken from reference TRBV5-1 and TRBJ1-1, reads KAGVTQTPRYLIKTRGQQVTLSCSPISGHRSVSWYQQTPGQGLQFLFEYFSETQRNKGNFPGRFSGRQFSNSRSEMNVSTLELGDSALYLCASSWDSLNTEAFFGQGTRLTVV.

This sequence joins TRBV5-6 and TRBJ2-1; 9 positions match TRBD2. Germline CDR1 SGHDT, CDR2 YYEEEE. The ends lost 1 base at V and 5 bases at J; junction bases unmatched: 4. This CDR3 spans 15 amino acids. The CDR3 nucleotides are TGTGCCAGCAGCTTGAGACTAGCGGAGGACAATGAGCAGTTCTTC. Its translation is CASSLRLAEDNEQFF.

The chain joins TRBV30 to TRBJ2-7; D is possibly TRBD2 (5 bases). CDR1 and CDR2 (germline): GTSNPN, SVGIG (reference sequence). V shed 4 bases and J shed 5 bases, with 9 bases lying between them. The CDR3 runs to 11 residues. The chain's CDR3 is CAWTLGDEQYF. The CDR3 coding sequence is TGTGCCTGGACCCTGGGAGACGAGCAGTACTTC.

This sequence joins TRBV5-4 and TRBJ1-1; 9 bases are a match to TRBD1. The length of the CDR3 is 14 residues. J was trimmed by 5 bases and V by 2 bases; bases with no gene match: 4. Germline CDR1 and CDR2: SGHNT and YYREEE (reference sequence). The DNA for the CDR3 is TGTGCCAGCAGCTTAGGGGACAGGGTAACTGAAGCTTTCTTT. Translation gives CASSLGDRVTEAFF. Complete variable domain (other parts from reference TRBV5-4 and TRBJ1-1): ETGVTQSPTHLIKTRGQQVTLRCSSQSGHNTVSWYQQALGQGPQFIFQYYREEENGRGNFPPRFSGLQFPNYSSELNVNALELDDSALYLCASSLGDRVTEAFFGQGTRLTVV.

CDR3 coding DNA: TGCGCCAGCAGCGGGACAGGGGAAGGGACTGAAGCTTTCTTT. Protein product: CASSGTGEGTEAFF. V and J are TRBV5-1 and TRBJ1-1; 10 bases fit TRBD1. V lost 4 bases to trimming and J lost 5 bases; unmatched junction nucleotides: 5. Germline assignment: CDR1 SGHRS and CDR2 YFSETQ. CDR3 length: 14 amino acids.

This clone was detected once. CDR3 sequence reads: CASSHRDSQFNTEAFF. The CDR3 DNA sequence: TGTGCCAGCAGCCACCGGGACAGCCAATTTAACACTGAAGCTTTCTTT. The rearrangement links TRBV9 to TRBJ1-1, with TRBD1 identical over 7 bases. Germline V gene lookup returns CDR1 SGDLS and CDR2 YYNGEE. CDR3 length equals 16 residues. V trimming: 4 bases; J trimming: 2 bases; junction bases outside the gene matches: 11. The full variable domain, completed using reference TRBV9 and TRBJ1-1, is DSGVTQTPKHLITATGQRVTLRCSPRSGDLSVYWYQQSLDQGLQFLIQYYNGEERAKGNILERFSAQQFPDLHSELNLSSLELGDSALYFCASSHRDSQFNTEAFFGQGTRLTVV.

The V gene is TRBV30, the J gene TRBJ2-7; 10 bases agree with TRBD1. V lost 3 bases and J lost 3; bases outside the gene matches: 11. The CDR3 length is 16 residues. CDR1 and CDR2 from the germline V gene are GTSNPN and SVGIG (reference sequence). CDR3 residues: CAWRGLTGGAYYEQYF. In DNA form, the CDR3 reads TGTGCCTGGAGGGGACTGACAGGGGGCGCTTACTACGAGCAGTACTTC.

This chain joins TRBV19 and TRBJ2-7; the D gene is possibly TRBD2 (6 bases). V was pared by 4 bases and J by 0 bases, with 13 bases between. CDR1 is LNHDA and CDR2 is SQIVND in the germline V gene (reference sequence). The CDR3 is made up of 15 amino acids. CDR3: CASSRDSLNSYEQYF. DNA for the CDR3: TGTGCCAGTAGTAGGGACTCTCTGAACTCCTACGAGCAGTACTTC.

This chain uses TRBV29-1 with TRBJ1-2; 8 positions agree with TRBD1. There are 11 residues in the CDR3. In germline, CDR1 is SQVTM, CDR2 ANQGSEA. V shed 7 bases, J shed 8 bases, and the junction held 6 bases outside the gene matches. CDR3 sequence reads: CSAWTGSGYTF. The CDR3 DNA reads TGCAGCGCTTGGACAGGGTCAGGCTACACCTTC.

The chain recombines TRBV19 with TRBJ1-2; 9 bases are a match to TRBD1. The CDR3 runs to 15 residues. The V and J ends lost 7 bases and 4 bases, in that order; junction bases with no gene match: 10. The germline V gene has CDR1 LNHDA and CDR2 SQIVND (reference sequence). The CDR3 loop reads CASNYDRGSPYGYTF. CDR3 nucleotide sequence: TGTGCCAGTAACTACGACAGGGGGTCCCCCTATGGCTACACCTTC.

The chain combines TRBV28 with TRBJ2-1; 12 bases map to TRBD2. CDR3 size: 16 residues. The V segment lost 7 bases and the J segment 8 bases; nucleotides outside the gene matches: 12. The germline gives CDR1 MDHEN, CDR2 SYDVKM. The CDR3 coding sequence is TGTGCCAGCACCCAGACCGGACTAGCGGGAATGTATGAGCAGTTCTTC. Residues: CASTQTGLAGMYEQFF. The full variable domain, its missing parts supplied by reference TRBV28 and TRBJ2-1, is DVKVTQSSRYLVKRTGEKVFLECVQDMDHENMFWYRQDPGLGLRLIYFSYDVKMKEKGDIPEGYSVSREKKERFSLILESASTNQTSMYLCASTQTGLAGMYEQFFGPGTRLTVL.

This chain joins TRBV3-1 (or the pseudogene TRBV3-2) and TRBJ1-2; TRBD1 is a possible D gene (5 bases). CDR1 is LGHDT, CDR2 YNNKEL, per germline (reference sequence). CDR3 length equals 13 residues. V was pared by 5 bases and J by 2 bases, with 9 bases between. CDR3 nucleotide sequence: TGTGCCAGCAGCTCAGGACAAAACTATGGCTACACCTTC. The encoded protein is CASSSGQNYGYTF.

The chain is built from TRBV19 and TRBJ1-5; the match to TRBD1 covers 7 bases. The CDR3 is 14 amino acids. The V gene end was trimmed by 5 bases and the J gene end by 8 bases; junction bases not matched to a gene: 9. Per the germline V gene, CDR1 is LNHDA and CDR2 is SQIVND (reference sequence). The DNA for the CDR3 is TGTGCCAGTAGTCAGGGGGGTCTTGGAAAGCCCCAGCATTTT. It yields the protein CASSQGGLGKPQHF.

This clone has only a few counts. The chain employs TRBV5-4 and TRBJ2-3; 9 bases fit TRBD1. Germline lookup yields CDR1 SGHNT and CDR2 YYREEE (reference sequence). This CDR3 spans 15 amino acids. J lost 1 base, V lost 3 bases, and 3 bases had no gene match. The CDR3 DNA follows: TGTGCCAGCAGCTGGGGGGACAGGGGCACAGATACGCAGTATTTT. The encoded protein is CASSWGDRGTDTQYF.

The chain uses TRBV11-2 and TRBJ1-1; D is possibly TRBD1 (5 bases). This CDR3 contains 13 residues. The germline CDR1 and CDR2 sequences are SGHAT and FQNNGV. V gave up 0 bases and J gave up 7 bases, with 9 bases separating them. CDR3 protein: CASSLERQFEAFF. In nucleotides, the CDR3 is TGTGCCAGCAGCTTAGAACGACAGTTTGAAGCTTTCTTT.

The chain employs TRBV19 and TRBJ1-2; 9 bases are shared with TRBD1. The V segment lost 6 bases and the J segment 3 bases; nucleotides outside the gene matches: 11. Germline CDR1 and CDR2: LNHDA and SQIVND (reference sequence). The CDR3 runs 16 residues. The CDR3 loop is CASSPPGQGSHYGYTF. In DNA, the CDR3 is TGTGCCAGTAGCCCCCCCGGACAGGGGTCTCACTATGGCTACACCTTC.

The gene calls are TRBV14 and TRBJ1-6; unclear D gene. V lost 0 bases and J 3 bases, leaving 6 bases between the germline ends. Germline V CDR1 and CDR2: SGHDN, FVKESK. This CDR3 is built from 15 residues. The DNA for the CDR3 is TGTGCCAGCAGCCAAGACAGATTCTATAATTCACCCCTCCACTTT. This codes for CASSQDRFYNSPLHF.

V gene TRBV9 combines with J gene TRBJ1-4; a weak D match, TRBD1 (5 bases). Deletions cut 4 bases from V and 8 bases from J, with 6 bases between. The CDR3 sequence is 11 residues long. The germline V gene encodes CDR1 SGDLS and CDR2 YYNGEE. The CDR3 DNA reads TGTGCCAGCAGCCGGGGGGAAAAACTGTTTTTT. Its protein product is CASSRGEKLFF.

This chain uses TRBV30 with TRBJ2-1, with 11 positions matching TRBD1. V was pared by 4 bases and J by 1 base, with 6 bases of the junction left unmatched. This CDR3 spans 16 amino acids. In germline, CDR1 is GTSNPN, CDR2 SVGIG (reference sequence). CDR3 sequence: CAWNAGTGGSYNEQFF. The CDR3 DNA reads TGTGCCTGGAATGCCGGGACAGGGGGTTCCTACAATGAGCAGTTCTTC.

The chain couples TRBV6-5 to TRBJ2-5; possibly TRBD2 for D (5 bases). Germline V gene lookup returns CDR1 MNHEY and CDR2 SVGAGI. This CDR3 contains 14 residues. Trimming took off 4 bases at V and 3 bases at J, with 12 bases between the two ends. CDR3 protein: CASSSRRLEETQYF. In DNA, the CDR3 is TGTGCCAGCAGTTCTCGGAGGCTCGAAGAGACCCAGTACTTC.

This clone occurred a few times. V and J are TRBV6-2 or TRBV6-3 and TRBJ2-1, with 9 bases lining up with TRBD2. The trim removed 5 bases at V and 8 bases at J, leaving 10 bases unmatched. The germline CDR1 and CDR2 sequences are MNHEY and SVGEGT. The CDR3 is 15 amino acids. CDR3 nucleotide sequence: TGTGCCAGCAGTACCTGGCGGGGGGGCCTCGATGAGCAGTTCTTC. Translating gives CASSTWRGGLDEQFF.

The chain couples TRBV25-1 to TRBJ1-1; D is perhaps TRBD1 (6 bases). Germline V gene lookup returns CDR1 MGHDK and CDR2 SYGVNS. The germline V and J ends were trimmed by 5 bases and 1 base, with 11 bases remaining between them. The CDR3 length is 14 residues. This chain's CDR3 is CASSYRTENTEAFF. The CDR3 DNA is TGTGCCAGCAGTTACCGGACAGAGAACACTGAAGCTTTCTTT.

This clone was found a few times. Here the CDR3 reads CASSAPGQVSSGNTIYF. The CDR3 DNA follows: TGTGCCAGCAGCGCCCCGGGACAGGTTAGCTCTGGAAACACCATATATTTT. V gene TRBV9 combines with J gene TRBJ1-3, with 8 bases lining up with TRBD1. The CDR3 has 17 residues. Germline CDR1 is SGDLS and CDR2 is YYNGEE. Trimming took 3 bases from V and 0 from J; bases not matched to a gene: 8.

This clone has a single count. This CDR3 is CASWDRQGADTEAFF. The DNA of the CDR3 is TGTGCCAGTTGGGACCGACAGGGGGCGGACACTGAAGCTTTCTTT. The gene calls are TRBV28 and TRBJ1-1; TRBD1 matches at 10 bases. Germline trimming cut 9 bases from V and 3 bases from J; bases unmatched to any gene: 10. The CDR3 totals 15 residues. Germline CDR1 MDHEN, CDR2 SYDVKM.

The chain joins TRBV27 to TRBJ1-2, with D maybe TRBD1 (5 bases). Per germline, CDR1 MNHEY and CDR2 SMNVEV (reference sequence). This CDR3 is built from 12 residues. The V and J ends lost 5 bases and 8 bases respectively, with 12 bases between them. CDR3 DNA: TGTGCCAGCAGTCGCGGGGGTGAAGGCTACACCTTC. Translated: CASSRGGEGYTF.

This clone was detected a few times. J is TRBJ1-5 and V is TRBV5-1; 9 bases match TRBD1. CDR1 and CDR2 (germline): SGHRS, YFSETQ. After removal of 4 bases from V and 7 bases from J, the junction contained 6 bases not matched to a gene. The CDR3 runs to 14 residues. In nucleotides, the CDR3 is TGCGCCAGCAGCGAACAGGGGGCAGGGCAGCCCCAGCATTTT. Translated: CASSEQGAGQPQHF.